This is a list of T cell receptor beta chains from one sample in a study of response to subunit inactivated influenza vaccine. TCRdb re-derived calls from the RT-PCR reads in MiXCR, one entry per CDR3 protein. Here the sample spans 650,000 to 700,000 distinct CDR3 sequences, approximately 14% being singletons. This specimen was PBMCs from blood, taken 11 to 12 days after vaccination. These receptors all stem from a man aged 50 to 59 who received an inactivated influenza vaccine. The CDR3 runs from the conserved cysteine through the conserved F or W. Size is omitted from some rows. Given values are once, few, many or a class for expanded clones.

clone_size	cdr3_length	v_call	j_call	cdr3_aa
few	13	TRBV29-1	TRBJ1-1	CSAVGQMNTEAFF
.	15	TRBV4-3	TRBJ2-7	CASSPGTENSYEQYF
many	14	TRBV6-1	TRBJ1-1	CASRTGTANTEAFF
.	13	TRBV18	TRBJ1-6	CASCDLYNSPLHF
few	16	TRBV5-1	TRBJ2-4	CASSLAPSGKIGIQYF
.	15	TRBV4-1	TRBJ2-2	CASSQDRGWTGELFF
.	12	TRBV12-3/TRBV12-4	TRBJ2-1	CASRGADNEQFF
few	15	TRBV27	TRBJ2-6	CASSLRGPGANVLTF
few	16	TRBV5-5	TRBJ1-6	CASSPFQGSYNSPLHF
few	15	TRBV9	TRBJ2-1	CASSPDSGRFNEQFF
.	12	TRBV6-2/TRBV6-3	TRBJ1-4	CASSLDRGKLFF
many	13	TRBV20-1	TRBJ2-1	CSAAQGGNNEQFF
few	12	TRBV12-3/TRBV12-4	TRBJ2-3	CASTLGTSTQYF
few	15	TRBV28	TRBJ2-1	CASSPSGYSYNEQFF
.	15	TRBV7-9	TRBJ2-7	CASSSSASVSYEQYF
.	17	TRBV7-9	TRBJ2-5	CASSHLLRQGGQETQYF
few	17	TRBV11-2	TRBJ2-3	CASSSILQGALTDTQYF
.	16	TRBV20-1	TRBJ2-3	CSARAPGPPAGDTQYF
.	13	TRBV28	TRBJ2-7	CASSPEPSYEQYF
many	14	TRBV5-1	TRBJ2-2	CASMFESNTGELFF
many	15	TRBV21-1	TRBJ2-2	CASSKGGGPTGELFF
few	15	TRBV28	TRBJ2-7	CASSNGQGGSYEQYF
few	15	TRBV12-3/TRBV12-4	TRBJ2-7	CASSLESGTVYEQYF
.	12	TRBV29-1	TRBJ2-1	CEFRRDYNEQFF
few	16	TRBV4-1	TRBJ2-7	CASSQDMGSWGYEQYF
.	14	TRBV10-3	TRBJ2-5	CAISDRGPWETQYF
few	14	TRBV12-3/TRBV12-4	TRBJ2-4	CASSFDQSGNIQYF
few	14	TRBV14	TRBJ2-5	CASSQVQLQETQYF
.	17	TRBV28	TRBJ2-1	CASSFVLGGTRYNEQFF
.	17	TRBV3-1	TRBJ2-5	CASSQDAYGTFPETQYF
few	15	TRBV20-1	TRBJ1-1	CSASRSVWSNTEAFF
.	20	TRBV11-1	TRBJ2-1	CASSSTGLAGGPGSYNEQFF
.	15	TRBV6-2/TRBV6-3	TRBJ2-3	CASSYGVELADTQYF
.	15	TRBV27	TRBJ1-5	CASSPSRGLNQPQHF
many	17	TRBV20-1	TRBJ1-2	CSASPRPGTRRGGGYTF
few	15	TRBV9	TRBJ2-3	CASSVAIAGSDTQYF
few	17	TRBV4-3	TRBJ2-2	CASSQRYRDKNTGELFF
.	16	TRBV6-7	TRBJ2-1	CASTDVLAPGGNEQFF
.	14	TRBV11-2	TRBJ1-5	CASSLTGDSQPQHF
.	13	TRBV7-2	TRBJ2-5	CASSLEATSGPYF
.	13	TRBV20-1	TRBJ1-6	CSARRQGGSPLHF
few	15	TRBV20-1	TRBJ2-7	CSARDSDRGHYEQYF
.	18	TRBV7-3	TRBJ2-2	CASSLTPSVYANTGELFF
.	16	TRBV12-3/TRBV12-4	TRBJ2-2	CASSLGWTSGTGELFF
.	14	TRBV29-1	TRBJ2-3	CSAVPGRSSDTQYF